The 8 T cell receptor beta chains below all came from one sample that was sequenced in a study of OX40 agonist ivuxolimab in advanced cancers. Sequencing used immunoSEQ multiplex PCR; TCRdb keeps in-frame clones, though not all of them. The sample contains under 70,000 clones, roughly 90% of which appear only once. The specimen comprised CD4+ or CD8+ T cells sorted from blood, sampled in a trial of the OX40 agonist ivuxolimab. Source of these receptors: an adult with an advanced solid tumor such as melanoma, head and neck, liver or kidney cancer.

V gene TRBV5-1 combines with J gene TRBJ2-5; D could derive from TRBD1 or TRBD2 (5 bases each). CDR3 length: 14 residues. The ends were cut back, 0 bases at V and 5 bases at J, with 11 bases in the middle. Germline loops: CDR1 SGHRS, CDR2 YFSETQ. The CDR3 sequence: CASSLVGDRETQYF. CDR3 in DNA: TGCGCCAGCAGCTTGGTAGGGGACCGTGAGACCCAGTACTTC.

The J gene is TRBJ1-5, the V gene TRBV29-1; D unclear. Germline V gene lookup returns CDR1 SQVTM and CDR2 ANQGSEA. The CDR3 covers 12 residues. Here the CDR3 reads CILPANNQPQHF. Here the CDR3 DNA reads TGCATCCTCCCCGCCAATAATCAGCCCCAGCATTTT. The full variable domain, completed using reference TRBV29-1 and TRBJ1-5, is SAVISQKPSRDICQRGTSLTIQCQVDSQVTMMFWYRQQPGQSLTLIATANQGSEATYESGFVIDKFPISRPNLTFSTLTVSNMSPEDSSIYLCILPANNQPQHFGDGTRLSIL.

This clone was counted a single time. The genes are TRBV6-5 and TRBJ2-6; TRBD1 might be the D (6 bases). Per germline, CDR1 MNHEY and CDR2 SVGAGI. Trimming removed 6 bases from V and 1 base from J, with 7 bases in between. The CDR3 consists of 14 residues. The CDR3 is CASSGTSGANVLTF. The CDR3 DNA reads as TGTGCCAGCAGCGGGACATCTGGGGCCAACGTCCTGACTTTC.

The chain carries TRBV5-1 and TRBJ1-1; D gene unclear. CDR1 is SGHRS, CDR2 YFSETQ, per germline. The V end lost 4 bases, the J end lost 4 bases, and 14 bases lay between the germline ends. This CDR3 is 14 amino acids long. The CDR3 region has the DNA TGCGCCAGCAGCCCCGGGAATGGGTTCACTGAAGCTTTCTTT. Protein sequence: CASSPGNGFTEAFF.

This clone was observed a handful of times. The chain couples TRBV30 to TRBJ2-7, with D tentatively TRBD2 (5 bases). The CDR3 spans 14 residues. Germline CDR1 and CDR2: GTSNPN and SVGIG (reference sequence). The V end lost 0 bases, the J end lost 3 bases, and 12 bases lay between the germline ends. CDR3 sequence (DNA): TGTGCCTGGAGTGTGGGGAGTTTCGGCTACGAGCAGTACTTC. It encodes CAWSVGSFGYEQYF.

The chain carries TRBV30 and TRBJ1-1, with TRBD1 identical over 9 bases. Germline V lookup: CDR1 GTSNPN, CDR2 SVGIG (reference sequence). Trimming at V came to 2 bases and at J to 5 bases, leaving 18 bases not matched to a gene. The CDR3 length is 18 residues. The DNA for the CDR3 is TGTGCCTGGAGTAAGATGACCCGGACAGGGGCGGTTTGGACTGAAGCTTTCTTT. Its protein is CAWSKMTRTGAVWTEAFF.

The chain recombines TRBV25-1 with TRBJ2-3, with 8 bases identical to TRBD2. This CDR3 comprises 16 residues. J was trimmed by 4 bases and V by 5 bases; bases with no gene match: 11. CDR1 and CDR2 from the germline V gene are MGHDK and SYGVNS. In nucleotides, the CDR3 is TGTGCCAGCAGTAACCCGGGACTAGTAGGCGCAGATACGCAGTATTTT. Protein sequence: CASSNPGLVGADTQYF.

The rearrangement joins TRBV5-1 to TRBJ2-3; D perhaps matches TRBD1 (6 bases). The CDR3 is 18 amino acids. Trimming took off 5 bases at V and 0 bases at J, with 22 bases between the two ends. Germline V gene lookup returns CDR1 SGHRS and CDR2 YFSETQ. The CDR3: CASRRLRTVPSSTDTQYF. CDR3 bases: TGCGCCAGCAGAAGGTTAAGGACAGTACCTTCTAGCACAGATACGCAGTATTTT. The variable domain in full, completed from reference TRBV5-1 and TRBJ2-3, reads KAGVTQTPRYLIKTRGQQVTLSCSPISGHRSVSWYQQTPGQGLQFLFEYFSETQRNKGNFPGRFSGRQFSNSRSEMNVSTLELGDSALYLCASRRLRTVPSSTDTQYFGPGTRLTVL.